The 3 T cell receptor beta chains in this list originate from one sample, sequenced in a study of cytomegalovirus exposure and HLA in healthy donors. Researchers ran the PCR with 60 Vbeta and 13 Jbeta primers. This table comes from immunoSEQ multiplex PCR, and its TCRdb copy is limited to in-frame clones, with some not included. Among about 160,000 clones, around 80% were seen once, and the ten largest hold about 4.5%. Sequenced: PBMCs. The receptor source for this set is a man aged 30 to 39 in good health and CMV-seronegative.

V gene TRBV19 combines with J gene TRBJ1-1, with D possibly being TRBD1 (5 bases). This CDR3 spans 13 amino acids. CDR1 is LNHDA and CDR2 is SQIVND in the germline V gene (reference sequence). Trimming pared 6 bases from V and 4 bases from J, leaving 12 bases between. CDR3 sequence: CASRGRVGTEAFF. The CDR3 nucleotides read TGTGCCAGTAGGGGCAGGGTAGGCACTGAAGCTTTCTTT.

V is TRBV6-4 and J is TRBJ2-3, with 13 bases lining up with TRBD2. V shed 4 bases and J 0 bases; nucleotides not matched to a gene: 7. The length of the CDR3 is 18 residues. Germline-derived CDR1 and CDR2 are MRHNA and SNTAGT. The CDR3 protein is CASSVELAGGLSTDTQYF. CDR3 DNA: TGTGCCAGCAGTGTCGAACTAGCGGGGGGGCTGAGCACAGATACGCAGTATTTT.

This clone is a singleton in its sample. J is TRBJ1-5 and V is TRBV28; 7 bases are a match to TRBD1. Germline values: CDR1 MDHEN, CDR2 SYDVKM. The junction had 6 bases not matched to a gene; V was cut back by 3 bases and J by 4 bases. The CDR3 is made up of 15 amino acids. This chain's CDR3 is CASSFRTGTNQPQHF. The CDR3 DNA sequence: TGTGCCAGCAGTTTCAGGACAGGCACGAATCAGCCCCAGCATTTT.